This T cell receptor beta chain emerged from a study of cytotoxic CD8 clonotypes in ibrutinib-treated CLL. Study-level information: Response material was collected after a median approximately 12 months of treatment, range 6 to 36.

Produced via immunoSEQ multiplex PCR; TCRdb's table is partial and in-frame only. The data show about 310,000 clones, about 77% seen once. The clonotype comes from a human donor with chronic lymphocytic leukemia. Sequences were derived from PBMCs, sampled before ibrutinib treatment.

This chain's CDR3 is CASSRGLAGTDTQYF. The CDR3, as DNA: TGTGCCAGCAGCCGCGGACTAGCGGGCACAGATACGCAGTATTTT. The V call is TRBV5-4, the J call TRBJ2-3; 10 bases align to TRBD2. The germline CDR1 and CDR2 sequences are SGHNT and YYREEE (reference sequence). This CDR3 is built from 15 residues. The V gene end was trimmed by 4 bases and the J gene end by 1 base; junction bases not matched to a gene: 3.